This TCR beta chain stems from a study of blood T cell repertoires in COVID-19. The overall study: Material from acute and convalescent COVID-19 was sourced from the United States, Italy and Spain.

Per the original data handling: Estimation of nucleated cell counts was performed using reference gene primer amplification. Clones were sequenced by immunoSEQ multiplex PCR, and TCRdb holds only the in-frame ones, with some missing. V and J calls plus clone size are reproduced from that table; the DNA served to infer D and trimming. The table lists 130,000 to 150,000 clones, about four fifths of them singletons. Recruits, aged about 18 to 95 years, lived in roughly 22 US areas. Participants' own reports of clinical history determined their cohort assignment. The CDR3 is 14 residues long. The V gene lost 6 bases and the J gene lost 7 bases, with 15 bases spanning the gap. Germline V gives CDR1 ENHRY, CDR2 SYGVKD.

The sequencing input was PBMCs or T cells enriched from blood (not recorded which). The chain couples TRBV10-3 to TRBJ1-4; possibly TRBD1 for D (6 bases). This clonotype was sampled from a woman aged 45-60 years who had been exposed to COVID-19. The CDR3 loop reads CAISPGGAGEKLFF. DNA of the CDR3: TGTGCCATCAGCCCCGGGGGGGCGGGTGAAAAACTGTTTTTT.